The sequence of this T cell receptor beta chain was determined in a study of T cell repertoires in cytomegalovirus infection. Study-level information: CMV epitopes, recently identified HLA-C-restricted and well-studied HLA-B-restricted, were used. Signatures in public TCR beta sequences pointed to both CMV infection and matching HLA type.

With regard to this clonotype: Its antigen is still unknown.

A single record per CDR3 protein comes from TCRdb applying MiXCR to the reads. The top ten clones hold approximately 14% of a sample with 650,000 to 900,000 distinct CDR3 sequences, about 27% of them seen once. Germline CDR1 reads DFQATT; CDR2 reads SNEGSKA (reference sequence). The length of the CDR3 is 13 residues. V lost 6 bases to trimming and J lost 2 bases, with 11 bases between them. The sequence came from a human donor in good health (CMV status not recorded). Some clones in this sample may be carry-over from other donors' samples. Sequencing was performed on cultured CD8+ T cells from PBMCs, taken from culture after CMV antigen stimulation. The gene calls are TRBV20-1 and TRBJ1-3; D gene ambiguous. The CDR3 is CSAKGGTGNTIYF. CDR3 nucleotides: TGCAGTGCGAAGGGCGGGACTGGAAACACCATATATTTT.